This T cell receptor (beta chain) was identified during a study of blood T cell repertoires in COVID-19. Study at large: PBMCs, B-cell-depleted T cells, or T cells provided the cDNA or gDNA that made up the material.

The protocol was immunoSEQ multiplex PCR, while the TCRdb copy is restricted to in-frame clones and leaves out a portion. The sample yields 35,000 or so clones, around 85% seen once. The CDR3 runs to 13 residues. V shed 2 bases and J shed 3 bases, with 7 bases lying between them. From germline, CDR1 is LGHNA and CDR2 YSLEER. The receptor's source is a man older than 75 with active or convalescent COVID-19. Material for sequencing was peripheral blood. The J gene is TRBJ1-1, the V gene TRBV4-3, with D perhaps TRBD1 (6 bases). The CDR3 here is CASSQRTDTEAFF. For the CDR3, the DNA is TGCGCCAGCAGCCAAAGGACAGACACTGAAGCTTTCTTT.